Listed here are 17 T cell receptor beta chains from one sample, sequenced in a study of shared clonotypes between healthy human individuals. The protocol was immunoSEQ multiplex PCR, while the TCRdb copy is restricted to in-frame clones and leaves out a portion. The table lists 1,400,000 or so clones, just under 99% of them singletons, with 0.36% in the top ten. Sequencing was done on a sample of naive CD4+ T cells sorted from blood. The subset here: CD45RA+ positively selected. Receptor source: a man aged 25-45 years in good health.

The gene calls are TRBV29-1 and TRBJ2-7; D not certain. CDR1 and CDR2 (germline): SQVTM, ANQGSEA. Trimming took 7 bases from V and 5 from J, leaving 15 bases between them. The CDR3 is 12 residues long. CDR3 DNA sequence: TGCAGCGCCTCTTCGAGCCGGCACGAGCAGTACTTC. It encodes CSASSSRHEQYF.

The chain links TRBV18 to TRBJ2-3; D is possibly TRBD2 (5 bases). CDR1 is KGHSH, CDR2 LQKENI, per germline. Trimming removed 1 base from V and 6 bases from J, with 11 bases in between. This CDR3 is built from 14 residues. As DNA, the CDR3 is TGTGCCAGCTCACCACTGGGGAGAGGGGATACGCAGTATTTT. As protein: CASSPLGRGDTQYF.

CDR3 in amino acids: CASSRGSASDEQFF. The CDR3 DNA sequence: TGTGCCAGCTCAAGGGGGTCGGCCAGCGATGAGCAGTTCTTC. V gene TRBV18 combines with J gene TRBJ2-1, with D possibly TRBD1 on 6 matching bases. The CDR3 totals 14 residues. CDR1 is KGHSH and CDR2 is LQKENI in the germline V gene. V was cut by 5 bases and J by 8 bases, with 16 bases left in between.

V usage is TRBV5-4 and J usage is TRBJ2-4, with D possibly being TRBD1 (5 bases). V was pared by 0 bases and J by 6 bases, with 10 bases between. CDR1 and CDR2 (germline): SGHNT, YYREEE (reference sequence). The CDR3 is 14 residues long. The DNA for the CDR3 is TGTGCCAGCAGCTTGGGTGGACACCCAAACATTCAGTACTTC. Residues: CASSLGGHPNIQYF. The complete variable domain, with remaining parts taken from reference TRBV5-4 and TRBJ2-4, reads ETGVTQSPTHLIKTRGQQVTLRCSSQSGHNTVSWYQQALGQGPQFIFQYYREEENGRGNFPPRFSGLQFPNYSSELNVNALELDDSALYLCASSLGGHPNIQYFGAGTRLSVL.

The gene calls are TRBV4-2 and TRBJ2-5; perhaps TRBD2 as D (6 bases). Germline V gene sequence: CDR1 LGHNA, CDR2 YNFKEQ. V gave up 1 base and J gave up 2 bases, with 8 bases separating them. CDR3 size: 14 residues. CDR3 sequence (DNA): TGTGCCAGCAGCCAAGCACTAGCTCAAGAGACCCAGTACTTC. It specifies CASSQALAQETQYF.

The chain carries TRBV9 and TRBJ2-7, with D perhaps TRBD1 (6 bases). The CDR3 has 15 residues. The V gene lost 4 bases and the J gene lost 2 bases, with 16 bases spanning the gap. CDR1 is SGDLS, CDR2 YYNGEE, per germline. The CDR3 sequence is CASSTRDEGAYEQYF. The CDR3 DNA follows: TGTGCCAGCAGCACCCGGGACGAGGGGGCCTACGAGCAGTACTTC. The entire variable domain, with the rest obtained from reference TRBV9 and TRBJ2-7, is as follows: DSGVTQTPKHLITATGQRVTLRCSPRSGDLSVYWYQQSLDQGLQFLIQYYNGEERAKGNILERFSAQQFPDLHSELNLSSLELGDSALYFCASSTRDEGAYEQYFGPGTRLTVT.

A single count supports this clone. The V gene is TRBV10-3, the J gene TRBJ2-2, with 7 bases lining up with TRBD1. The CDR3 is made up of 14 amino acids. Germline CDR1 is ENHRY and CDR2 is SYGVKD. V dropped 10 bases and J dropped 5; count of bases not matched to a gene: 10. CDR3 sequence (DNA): TGTGCCACCGACGGACAGGTCGGAACCGGGGAGCTGTTTTTT. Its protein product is CATDGQVGTGELFF.

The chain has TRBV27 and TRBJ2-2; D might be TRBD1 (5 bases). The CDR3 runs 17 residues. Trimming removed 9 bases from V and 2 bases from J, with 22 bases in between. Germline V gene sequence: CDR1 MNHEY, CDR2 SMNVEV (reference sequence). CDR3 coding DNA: TGTGCCAGTAATGGGGCAAGAGAAAATCATAACACCGGGGAGCTGTTTTTT. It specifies CASNGARENHNTGELFF.

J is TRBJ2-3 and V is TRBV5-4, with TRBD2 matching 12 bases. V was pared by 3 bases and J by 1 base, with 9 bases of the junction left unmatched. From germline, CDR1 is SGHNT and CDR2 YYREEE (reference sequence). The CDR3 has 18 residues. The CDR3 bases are TGTGCCAGCAGCTCCGACCTAGCGGGAGGGAGGGGCACAGATACGCAGTATTTT. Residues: CASSSDLAGGRGTDTQYF.

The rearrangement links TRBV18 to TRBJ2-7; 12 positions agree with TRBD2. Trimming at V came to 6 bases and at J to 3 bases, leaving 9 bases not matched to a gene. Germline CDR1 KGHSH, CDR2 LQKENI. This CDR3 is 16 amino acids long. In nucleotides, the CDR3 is TGTGCCAGCTCGCCGAGACTAGCGGGAGCCGTCTACGAGCAGTACTTC. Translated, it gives CASSPRLAGAVYEQYF.

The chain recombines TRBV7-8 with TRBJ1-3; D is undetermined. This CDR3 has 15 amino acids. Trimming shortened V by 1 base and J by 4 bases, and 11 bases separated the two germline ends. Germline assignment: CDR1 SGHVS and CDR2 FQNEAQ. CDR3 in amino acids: CASSLVSKPGNTIYF. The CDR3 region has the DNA TGTGCCAGCAGCTTAGTTTCCAAACCAGGAAACACCATATATTTT.

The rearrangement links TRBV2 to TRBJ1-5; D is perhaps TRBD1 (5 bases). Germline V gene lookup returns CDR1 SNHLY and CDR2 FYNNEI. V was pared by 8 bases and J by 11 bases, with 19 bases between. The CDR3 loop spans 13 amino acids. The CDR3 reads CASSAGPAVAQHF. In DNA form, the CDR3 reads TGTGCCAGCTCGGCAGGGCCCGCGGTGGCCCAGCATTTT.

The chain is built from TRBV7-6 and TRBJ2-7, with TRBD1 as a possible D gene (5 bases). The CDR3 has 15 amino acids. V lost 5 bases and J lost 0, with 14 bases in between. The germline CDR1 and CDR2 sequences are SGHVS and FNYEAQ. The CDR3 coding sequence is TGTGCCAGCAGCGAAAACAGGCCGAGCTCCTACGAGCAGTACTTC. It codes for CASSENRPSSYEQYF.

For the CDR3, the DNA is TGTGCCAGCAGCCTCACTCCAGGGAACACGGCTCCAAATGAAAAACTGTTTTTT. As protein: CASSLTPGNTAPNEKLFF. The chain recombines TRBV11-2 with TRBJ1-4, with TRBD1 as a possible D gene (5 bases). The CDR3 runs 18 residues. V was shortened by 5 bases and J by 5 bases, with 24 bases between the two germline ends. Per the germline V gene, CDR1 is SGHAT and CDR2 is FQNNGV. The full variable domain, completed using reference TRBV11-2 and TRBJ1-4, is EAGVAQSPRYKIIEKRQSVAFWCNPISGHATLYWYQQILGQGPKLLIQFQNNGVVDDSQLPKDRFSAERLKGVDSTLKIQPAKLEDSAVYLCASSLTPGNTAPNEKLFFGSGTQLSVL.

DNA for the CDR3: TGCGCCAGTACCCCCGAGACCGGGTACCACGAGCAGTACTTC. Translating it yields CASTPETGYHEQYF. The J gene is TRBJ2-7, the V gene TRBV5-1; D is ambiguous. Germline loops: CDR1 SGHRS, CDR2 YFSETQ. This CDR3 has 14 residues. V lost 8 bases and J lost 5, with 20 bases in between.

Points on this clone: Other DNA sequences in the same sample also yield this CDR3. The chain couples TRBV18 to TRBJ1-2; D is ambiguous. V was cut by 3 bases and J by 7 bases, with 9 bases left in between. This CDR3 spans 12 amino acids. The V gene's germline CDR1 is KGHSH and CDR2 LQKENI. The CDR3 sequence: CASSPAGGGYTF. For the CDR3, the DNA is TGTGCCAGCTCACCCGCGGGAGGTGGCTACACCTTC. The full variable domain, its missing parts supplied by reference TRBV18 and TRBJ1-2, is NAGVMQNPRHLVRRRGQEARLRCSPMKGHSHVYWYRQLPEEGLKFMVYLQKENIIDESGMPKERFSAEFPKEGPSILRIQQVVRGDSAAYFCASSPAGGGYTFGSGTRLTVV.

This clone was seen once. CDR3: CASSLLPGREINEQFF. As DNA, the CDR3 is TGTGCCAGCTCACTCCTTCCGGGACGGGAGATCAATGAGCAGTTCTTC. V usage is TRBV18 and J usage is TRBJ2-1; possible D gene TRBD2, 6 bases. Germline assignment: CDR1 KGHSH and CDR2 LQKENI. The length of the CDR3 is 16 residues. Trimming pared 4 bases from V and 6 bases from J, leaving 19 bases between.